These 20 T cell receptor beta chains were all obtained from the same sample, sequenced in a study of vaccination effects on CD4 cells after COVID-19. These TCRs are of unknown antigen specificity. Antigen-specific CD4+ T cell clonotypes were called by their expansion after viral peptide-pool culture in ViraFEST. At the end of about 9 days of culture, CD4+ T cells were isolated. This person's SARS-CoV-2 infection, confirmed by PCR, occurred between March and December 2020. Produced via immunoSEQ multiplex PCR; TCRdb's table is partial and in-frame only. The sample records around 75,000 clones, roughly 73% being singletons. The source material was CD4+ T cells from PBMCs cultured with HIV peptides, sampled before COVID-19 vaccination. Subset noted: HIV-1 Nef peptide pool negative control/reference culture. These receptors were obtained from a human donor who had a prior SARS-CoV-2 infection.

V is TRBV6-6 and J is TRBJ2-7; D gene uncertain. The CDR3 contains 14 residues. V was shortened by 5 bases and J by 0 bases, with 11 bases between the two germline ends. The germline V gene has CDR1 MNHNY and CDR2 SVGAGI (reference sequence). The CDR3 bases are TGTGCCAGCAGTGGGTCAGCCGGCTCCTACGAGCAGTACTTC. It codes for CASSGSAGSYEQYF.

CDR3 protein: CASSLDGSRSAYTEAFF. The CDR3 DNA follows: TGTGCCAGCAGCTTAGACGGATCAAGAAGCGCGTACACTGAAGCTTTCTTT. This rearrangement joins TRBV11-2 to TRBJ1-1; unclear D gene. V gave up 0 bases and J gave up 3 bases, with 17 bases separating them. The CDR3 sequence is 17 residues long. Germline values: CDR1 SGHAT, CDR2 FQNNGV.

V and J are TRBV9 and TRBJ2-3; D is uncertain. The CDR3 sequence is 14 residues long. The germline gives CDR1 SGDLS, CDR2 YYNGEE. V lost 3 bases to trimming and J lost 2 bases, with 10 bases between them. Here the CDR3 reads CASSARTHTDTQYF. CDR3 nucleotide sequence: TGTGCCAGCAGCGCCCGCACCCACACAGATACGCAGTATTTT.

The V and J genes are TRBV5-1 and TRBJ1-1; 9 bases map to TRBD1. Trimming cost V 2 bases and J 5 bases; bases outside gene matches: 7. Germline CDR1 is SGHRS and CDR2 is YFSETQ. The CDR3 length is 15 residues. CDR3: CASSFGGTGQTEAFF. In nucleotides, the CDR3 is TGCGCCAGCAGCTTTGGGGGGACAGGGCAAACTGAAGCTTTCTTT.

V gene TRBV5-4 combines with J gene TRBJ1-1, with 11 bases lining up with TRBD1. Trimming at V came to 4 bases and at J to 5 bases, leaving 7 bases not matched to a gene. Germline assignment: CDR1 SGHNT and CDR2 YYREEE (reference sequence). The CDR3 sequence is 15 residues long. CDR3 nucleotides: TGTGCCAGCAGCCAGAGCGGACAGGGGGCGACTGAAGCTTTCTTT. It yields the protein CASSQSGQGATEAFF.

In its sample, this clone was seen once. This chain uses TRBV9 with TRBJ2-1, with 7 nucleotides matching TRBD2. The J segment lost 0 bases and the V segment lost 0 bases, leaving 6 bases of the junction unmatched. The CDR3 runs 17 residues. Germline-derived CDR1 and CDR2 are SGDLS and YYNGEE. The CDR3 DNA reads TGTGCCAGCAGCGTAGGACTAGCACTAAGCTCCTACAATGAGCAGTTCTTC. Its protein product is CASSVGLALSSYNEQFF.

The chain carries TRBV21-1 and TRBJ2-2. TRBV21-1 is labeled a pseudogene. The CDR3 spans 11 residues. This CDR3 reads CASSKFGELFF. CDR3 sequence (DNA): TGTGCCAGCAGCAAATTCGGGGAGCTGTTTTTT.

This clone was found a few times. This sequence joins TRBV5-4 and TRBJ1-2; D is uncertain. Germline CDR1 is SGHNT and CDR2 is YYREEE (reference sequence). V was shortened by 3 bases and J by 7 bases, with 16 bases between the two germline ends. This CDR3 contains 14 residues. CDR3 sequence reads: CASSSNTEPSGYTF. CDR3 in DNA: TGTGCCAGCAGCTCTAACACCGAACCCAGTGGCTACACCTTC.

CDR3 sequence (DNA): TGTGCCAGCAGCATGGAGGGGACGTGGGTAAGACAGTACTTC. The encoded protein is CASSMEGTWVRQYF. J is TRBJ2-7 and V is TRBV21-1; TRBD2, the table's D call, lacks a check against the DNA. TRBV21-1 is a listed pseudogene. This CDR3 comprises 14 residues.

This clone was observed a single time. The chain employs TRBV5-1 and TRBJ1-2; no definite D call. V lost 2 bases, J lost 4 bases, and 12 bases lay in between. The CDR3 has 14 residues. The germline V gene has CDR1 SGHRS and CDR2 YFSETQ. The CDR3 DNA is TGCGCCAGCAGCTTTAGTCTCAAAACCTATGGCTACACCTTC. Translating gives CASSFSLKTYGYTF.

The CDR3: CASSLDRNTEAFF. For the CDR3, the DNA is TGTGCCAGCAGCTTAGACAGAAACACTGAAGCTTTCTTT. The chain recombines TRBV13 with TRBJ1-1; D gene uncertain. Per the germline V gene, CDR1 is PRHDT and CDR2 is FYEKMQ (reference sequence). CDR3 length: 13 amino acids. V was trimmed by 1 base and J by 2 bases, leaving 5 bases between them.

The chain links TRBV29-1 to TRBJ2-1; D is tentatively TRBD1 or TRBD2 (5 bases each). Per the germline V gene, CDR1 is SQVTM and CDR2 is ANQGSEA. The CDR3 contains 10 residues. V was trimmed by 6 bases and J by 12 bases, leaving 12 bases between them. The CDR3 is CSVNRDPQFF. The DNA of the CDR3 is TGCAGCGTCAACCGGGACCCGCAGTTCTTC.

V gene TRBV4-3 combines with J gene TRBJ2-1; unclear D gene. The ends were cut back, 0 bases at V and 9 bases at J, with 9 bases in the middle. The CDR3 sequence is 13 residues long. CDR1 and CDR2 from the germline V gene are LGHNA and YSLEER. CDR3 sequence: CASSQDPHGEQFF. In nucleotides, the CDR3 is TGCGCCAGCAGCCAAGATCCCCATGGTGAGCAGTTCTTC.

The J gene is TRBJ2-3, the V gene TRBV4-3, with TRBD2 identical over 10 bases. Looked up from germline, CDR1 is LGHNA and CDR2 is YSLEER. With V trimmed by 1 base and J by 3 bases, 13 bases remained unmatched. The CDR3 runs to 19 residues. Here the CDR3 reads CASSQVGGVGSGRTDTQYF. DNA of the CDR3: TGCGCCAGCAGCCAAGTCGGGGGGGTCGGTAGCGGGAGGACAGATACGCAGTATTTT.

This clone has more than one count but fewer than ten. This chain uses TRBV18 with TRBJ2-7, with TRBD1 identical over 8 bases. Germline CDR1 reads KGHSH; CDR2 reads LQKENI. The CDR3 spans 15 residues. V gave up 4 bases and J gave up 4 bases; unmatched junction bases: 9. CDR3 sequence (DNA): TGTGCCAGCTCACTCTCTTCGACAGGGGAATACGAGCAGTACTTC. This codes for CASSLSSTGEYEQYF.

This clone occurred once. This chain uses TRBV5-5 with TRBJ2-7, with D unresolved. This CDR3 has 11 residues. V lost 3 bases to trimming and J lost 4 bases, with 5 bases between them. Germline loops: CDR1 SGHKS, CDR2 YYEKEE (reference sequence). This CDR3 is CASSWGYEQYF. DNA of the CDR3: TGTGCCAGCAGCTGGGGTTACGAGCAGTACTTC.

V is TRBV7-2 and J is TRBJ1-2; D is ambiguous. The CDR3 is 16 amino acids. V dropped 2 bases and J dropped 7 bases, with 20 bases sitting between them. Germline CDR1 is SGHTA and CDR2 is FQGNSA. The CDR3 region is CASSLSRRLGGGGYTF. The CDR3, as DNA: TGTGCCAGCAGCTTAAGTCGTCGTCTTGGAGGTGGTGGCTACACCTTC.

The rearrangement links TRBV9 to TRBJ2-3; D unresolved. CDR1 is SGDLS, CDR2 YYNGEE, per germline. The CDR3 length is 15 residues. Trimming cost V 0 bases and J 0 bases, with 8 bases left between them. The CDR3 region is CASSVGAVSTDTQYF. DNA of the CDR3: TGTGCCAGCAGCGTAGGGGCGGTTAGCACAGATACGCAGTATTTT.

The V call is TRBV7-6, the J call TRBJ1-5; 12 bases are a match to TRBD1. The V gene end was trimmed by 0 bases and the J gene end by 7 bases; junction bases not matched to a gene: 4. The CDR3 is 16 residues long. Per the germline V gene, CDR1 is SGHVS and CDR2 is FNYEAQ. The CDR3 region is CASSLAGTGGGQPQHF. The CDR3 DNA is TGTGCCAGCAGCTTAGCCGGGACAGGGGGCGGGCAGCCCCAGCATTTT. Based on the CDR3 plus reference TRBV7-6 and TRBJ1-5, the full variable domain is GAGVSQSPRYKVTKRGQDVALRCDPISGHVSLYWYRQALGQGPEFLTYFNYEAQQDKSGLPNDRFSAERPEGSISTLTIQRTEQRDSAMYRCASSLAGTGGGQPQHFGDGTRLSIL.

V is TRBV6-2 or TRBV6-3 and J is TRBJ2-7; possibly TRBD2 for D (7 bases). The CDR3 spans 16 residues. CDR1 is MNHEY, CDR2 SVGEGT, per germline. V shed 1 base and J shed 7 bases, with 20 bases lying between them. The CDR3 region has the DNA TGTGCCAGCAGTTACTGGGGGGGGGCGATTACCCCGGAGCAGTACTTC. Residues: CASSYWGGAITPEQYF.